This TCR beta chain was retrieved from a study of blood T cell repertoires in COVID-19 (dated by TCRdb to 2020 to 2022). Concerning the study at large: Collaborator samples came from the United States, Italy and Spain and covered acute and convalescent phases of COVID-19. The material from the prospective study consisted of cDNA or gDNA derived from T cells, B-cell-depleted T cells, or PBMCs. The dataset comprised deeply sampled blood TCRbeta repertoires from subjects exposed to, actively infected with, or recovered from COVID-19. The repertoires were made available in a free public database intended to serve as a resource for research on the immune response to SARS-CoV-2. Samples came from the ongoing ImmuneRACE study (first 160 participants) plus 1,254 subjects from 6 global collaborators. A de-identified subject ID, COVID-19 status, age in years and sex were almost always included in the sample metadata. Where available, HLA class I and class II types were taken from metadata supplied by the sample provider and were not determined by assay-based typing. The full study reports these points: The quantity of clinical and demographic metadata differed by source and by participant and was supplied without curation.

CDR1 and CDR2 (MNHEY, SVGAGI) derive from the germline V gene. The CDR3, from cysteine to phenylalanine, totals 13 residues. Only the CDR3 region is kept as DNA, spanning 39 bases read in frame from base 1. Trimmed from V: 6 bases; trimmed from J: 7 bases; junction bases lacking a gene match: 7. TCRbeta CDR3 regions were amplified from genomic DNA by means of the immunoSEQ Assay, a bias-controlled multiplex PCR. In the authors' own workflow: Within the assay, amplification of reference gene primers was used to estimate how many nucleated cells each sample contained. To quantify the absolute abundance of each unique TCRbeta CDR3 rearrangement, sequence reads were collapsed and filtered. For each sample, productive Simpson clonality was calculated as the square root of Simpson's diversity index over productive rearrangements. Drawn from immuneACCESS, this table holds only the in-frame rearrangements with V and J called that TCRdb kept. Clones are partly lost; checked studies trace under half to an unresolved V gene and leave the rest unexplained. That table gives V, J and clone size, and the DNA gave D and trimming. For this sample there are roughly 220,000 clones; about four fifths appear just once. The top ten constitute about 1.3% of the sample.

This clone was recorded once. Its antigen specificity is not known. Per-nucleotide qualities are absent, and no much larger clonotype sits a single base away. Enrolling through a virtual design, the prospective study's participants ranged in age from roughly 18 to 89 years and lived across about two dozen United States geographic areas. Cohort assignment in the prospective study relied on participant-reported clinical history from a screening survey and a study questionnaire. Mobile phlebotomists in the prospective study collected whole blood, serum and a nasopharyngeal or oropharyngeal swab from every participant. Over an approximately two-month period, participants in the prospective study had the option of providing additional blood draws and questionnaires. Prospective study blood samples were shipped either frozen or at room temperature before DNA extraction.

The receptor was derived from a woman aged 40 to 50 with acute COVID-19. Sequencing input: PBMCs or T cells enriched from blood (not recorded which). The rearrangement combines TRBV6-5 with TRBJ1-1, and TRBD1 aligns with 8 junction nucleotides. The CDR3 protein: CASRLDRGGEAFF. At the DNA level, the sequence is TGTGCCAGCAGGTTAGACAGGGGTGGTGAAGCTTTCTTT.